This section outlines one TCR beta chain sequence together with its context. Its antigen remains unknown. After re-calling the 5' RACE reads, TCRdb lists one entry per CDR3 protein, DNA absent. The sample has around 180,000 distinct CDR3 sequences. From germline, CDR1 is LGHDT and CDR2 YNNKEL (reference sequence). There are 21 residues in the CDR3. The sample is drawn from a study of T cells expressing NK-cell markers. Study-wide background: It was from sorted CD3+CD56+NKG2C+, CD3+CD56+NKG2C- and CD3+CD56-NKG2C+ T cells that TCR beta repertoires came. Seven of the eight sequenced donors were classified as HCMV-seropositive, and one was classified as seronegative. Points from the study as a whole: The study found these clonotypes also leading the CD3+CD56-NKG2C+ fraction in a few donors. Dominant NKG2C+ clonotypes in five to seven donors made up about 1.0-8% of CD8+ T cells.

This TCR was recovered from a man aged 18-75 years in good health. The chain uses TRBV3-1 and TRBJ2-6; lacking DNA, the TRBD1 call made by TCRdb goes unchecked. Sequencing input: blood T cells: a sorted CD56 or NKG2C T cell subset, CD4+ or CD8+ T cells, or bulk PBMC T cells (not recorded which). CDR3 residues: CASSQDWAGGRPISGANVLTF.